A selection of T cell receptor beta chains follows, all from one sample in a study of PD-1 blockade in classical Hodgkin lymphoma. Assay used: immunoSEQ multiplex PCR; TCRdb lists only in-frame clones, some missing. Among under 100,000 clones, roughly 88% were seen once, and the ten largest hold over 9%. The sequences come from peripheral blood mononuclear cells (PBMCs), collected at baseline. The source is a human donor with classical Hodgkin lymphoma. CDR3s include the opening cysteine and the closing phenylalanine or tryptophan. A D gene is named only where the DNA matches it firmly. Part of the rows lack a size; the others show once, few, many or a class for expanded clones.

DNA: TGTGCCAGCAGTTACTCGAGGGGACACAGCTATGGCTACACCTTC
CDR3: CASSYSRGHSYGYTF
J: TRBJ1-2
V: TRBV6-6
D: -
size: -
length: 15

DNA: TGCAGTCGAAGGTGGGGGGACACCGGGGAGCTGTTTTTT
CDR3: CSRRWGDTGELFF
J: TRBJ2-2
V: TRBV29-1
D: -
size: -
length: 13

DNA: TGTGCCAGCAGCTTAGATCCTGGACAGGGGATCTACGAGCAGTACTTC
CDR3: CASSLDPGQGIYEQYF
J: TRBJ2-7
V: TRBV11-2
D: TRBD1
size: -
length: 16

DNA: TGTGCCAGCAGCTTAGACGGGACACGGTTTCGTGAGCAGTTCTTC
CDR3: CASSLDGTRFREQFF
J: TRBJ2-1
V: TRBV7-2
D: -
size: -
length: 15

DNA: TGCGCCAGCAGCTCCGAACAGGGGGCTGGAAACACCATATATTTT
CDR3: CASSSEQGAGNTIYF
J: TRBJ1-3
V: TRBV5-1
D: TRBD1
size: -
length: 15

DNA: TGCGCCAGCAGGGCGGGAGGGCCGGTGAATGAGCAGTTCTTC
CDR3: CASRAGGPVNEQFF
J: TRBJ2-1
V: TRBV5-1
D: TRBD2
size: once
length: 14

DNA: TGTGCCAGCATTGGGGTAGTTCCCAGGCGCACAGATACGCAGTATTTT
CDR3: CASIGVVPRRTDTQYF
J: TRBJ2-3
V: TRBV28
D: -
size: once
length: 16

DNA: TGTGCCAGTAGTATAGGCTCTAGCGGGATCGATTACAATGAGCAGTTCTTC
CDR3: CASSIGSSGIDYNEQFF
J: TRBJ2-1
V: TRBV19
D: TRBD2
size: -
length: 17

DNA: TGCGCCAGCAGCGGACAGGCTGGCTATGGCTACACCTTC
CDR3: CASSGQAGYGYTF
J: TRBJ1-2
V: TRBV5-1
D: TRBD1
size: -
length: 13

DNA: TGTGCCAGCAGTGAAAGTCTAGCGGCCTACAATGAGCAGTTCTTC
CDR3: CASSESLAAYNEQFF
J: TRBJ2-1
V: TRBV2
D: TRBD2
size: once
length: 15

DNA: TGTGCCAGCAGCTTGAGGGGGGAGTCACGCGGATTAGAGACCCAGTACTTC
CDR3: CASSLRGESRGLETQYF
J: TRBJ2-5
V: TRBV5-6
D: -
size: -
length: 17

DNA: TGTGCCAGCAGCCAAGGGACAGTCTCATCTAATGAAAAACTGTTTTTT
CDR3: CASSQGTVSSNEKLFF
J: TRBJ1-4
V: TRBV14
D: -
size: -
length: 16

DNA: TGTGCCAGCAGCCCTAGTCCAGGATTAAACACTGAAGCTTTCTTT
CDR3: CASSPSPGLNTEAFF
J: TRBJ1-1
V: TRBV7-2
D: -
size: -
length: 15

DNA: TGTGCCTGGAGCGAGAGCGACAATCAGCCCCAGCATTTT
CDR3: CAWSESDNQPQHF
J: TRBJ1-5
V: TRBV30
D: -
size: -
length: 13

DNA: TGTGCCAGTAGTAAGCCACAGGATTACAATGAGCAGTTCTTC
CDR3: CASSKPQDYNEQFF
J: TRBJ2-1
V: TRBV19
D: -
size: -
length: 14

DNA: TGTGCCAGCACCCTAAAGGCGGAGGAAATAAGAAATGAGCAGTTCTTC
CDR3: CASTLKAEEIRNEQFF
J: TRBJ2-1
V: TRBV27
D: -
size: -
length: 16

DNA: TGTGCCAGCAGCGTAGGTCCGGGGGGCACGGGAGAGACCCAGTACTTC
CDR3: CASSVGPGGTGETQYF
J: TRBJ2-5
V: TRBV9
D: -
size: few
length: 16

DNA: TGTGCCAGCAGTTTAGTACAGGGGATCTATGGCTACACCTTC
CDR3: CASSLVQGIYGYTF
J: TRBJ1-2
V: TRBV27
D: TRBD1
size: -
length: 14

DNA: TGTGCCAGCAGCCCGGAAGCGGGAACTAGCACAGATACGCAGTATTTT
CDR3: CASSPEAGTSTDTQYF
J: TRBJ2-3
V: TRBV5-5
D: TRBD2
size: -
length: 16

DNA: TGTGCCTGGAGTCACGGAAATGTGGGCCAGTACTTC
CDR3: CAWSHGNVGQYF
J: TRBJ2-5
V: TRBV30
D: -
size: -
length: 12

DNA: TGCGCCAGCAGCTGGCCGGGGGGACAGGTGAGATCTCCCTACGAGCAGTACTTC
CDR3: CASSWPGGQVRSPYEQYF
J: TRBJ2-7
V: TRBV5-1
D: -
size: few
length: 18

DNA: TGTGCCACCAGCAGAGGACATTTATCTAACTATGGCTACACCTTC
CDR3: CATSRGHLSNYGYTF
J: TRBJ1-2
V: TRBV15
D: -
size: -
length: 15

DNA: TGTGCCAGCAGCGACCCCCGGACATTTAGGTCCTACGAGCAGTACTTC
CDR3: CASSDPRTFRSYEQYF
J: TRBJ2-7
V: TRBV7-2
D: -
size: -
length: 16

DNA: TGTGCCAGCGTTAGGGGAGGACAGGGGATCTACGAGCAGTACTTC
CDR3: CASVRGGQGIYEQYF
J: TRBJ2-7
V: TRBV6-4
D: TRBD1
size: -
length: 15

DNA: TGTGCCAGCAGTTACAGGGATATCGGGTCCAGTGAAGCTTTCTTT
CDR3: CASSYRDIGSSEAFF
J: TRBJ1-1
V: TRBV6-5
D: -
size: -
length: 15

DNA: TGTGCCAGAAGCCAAACCCGAGGGAGGCAGCCCCAGCATTTT
CDR3: CARSQTRGRQPQHF
J: TRBJ1-5
V: TRBV5-3
D: -
size: -
length: 14

DNA: TGTGCCAGCAGCCAGGTAGGACTACCCGACAATGAGCAGTTCTTC
CDR3: CASSQVGLPDNEQFF
J: TRBJ2-1
V: TRBV14
D: -
size: -
length: 15

DNA: TGCGCCAGCAGTCACCCCATAGGGCAGGAGACCCAGTACTTC
CDR3: CASSHPIGQETQYF
J: TRBJ2-5
V: TRBV23-1
D: -
size: -
length: 14

DNA: TGTGCCAGCCGGGTGTTGGGGGGCACTGAAGCTTTCTTT
CDR3: CASRVLGGTEAFF
J: TRBJ1-1
V: TRBV19
D: -
size: -
length: 13

DNA: TGTGCCAGCAGCTCGGACAGTGTTCGGAAAAACATTCAGTACTTC
CDR3: CASSSDSVRKNIQYF
J: TRBJ2-4
V: TRBV5-6
D: -
size: -
length: 15

DNA: TGCGCCAGCAGCCAGGGGCCCCAGGCGAATAGCAATCAGCCCCAGCATTTT
CDR3: CASSQGPQANSNQPQHF
J: TRBJ1-5
V: TRBV4-1
D: -
size: -
length: 17

DNA: TGTGCCAGCAGCAATACCGCCCCACAGGGGACTGAAGCTTTCTTT
CDR3: CASSNTAPQGTEAFF
J: TRBJ1-1
V: TRBV6-5
D: TRBD1
size: -
length: 15

DNA: TGTGCCTGGAGTGTCAGGGACCAAGAGACCCAGTACTTC
CDR3: CAWSVRDQETQYF
J: TRBJ2-5
V: TRBV30
D: -
size: -
length: 13

DNA: TGTGCCAGCAGCCTTCGACCACAGGGATATGGCTACACCTTC
CDR3: CASSLRPQGYGYTF
J: TRBJ1-2
V: TRBV11-3
D: -
size: -
length: 14

DNA: TGTGCCAGCCCAGGACAGAACTATGGCTACACCTTC
CDR3: CASPGQNYGYTF
J: TRBJ1-2
V: TRBV6-1
D: -
size: few
length: 12

DNA: TGTGCCAGCAGCCGCGCGGGGGGGGCGGCCACAGATACGCAGTATTTT
CDR3: CASSRAGGAATDTQYF
J: TRBJ2-3
V: TRBV7-2
D: TRBD2
size: -
length: 16

DNA: TGTGCCAGTAGTATCGCCAGTCATCAGCCCCAGCATTTT
CDR3: CASSIASHQPQHF
J: TRBJ1-5
V: TRBV19
D: -
size: few
length: 13

DNA: TGTGCCAGCAGCTTGGACGTAGAACAAGAGACCCAGTACTTC
CDR3: CASSLDVEQETQYF
J: TRBJ2-5
V: TRBV7-7
D: -
size: -
length: 14

DNA: TGTGCCAGCAGTCCCGACAGGGGGCCTTACGAGCAGTACTTC
CDR3: CASSPDRGPYEQYF
J: TRBJ2-7
V: TRBV6-5
D: TRBD1
size: -
length: 14

DNA: TGTGCCATCAGGACCGACTTGGATGGCTACACCTTC
CDR3: CAIRTDLDGYTF
J: TRBJ1-2
V: TRBV10-3
D: -
size: -
length: 12

DNA: TGTGCCAGTAGGAGGGGAGTTAAGAATGAAAAACTGTTTTTT
CDR3: CASRRGVKNEKLFF
J: TRBJ1-4
V: TRBV19
D: -
size: few
length: 14

DNA: TGTGCCATTAGCCTCGGGACAGGGGCAGATACGCAGTATTTT
CDR3: CAISLGTGADTQYF
J: TRBJ2-3
V: TRBV10-3
D: TRBD1
size: few
length: 14

DNA: TGTGCCAGCAGGACCTTGAGCGGGAGGGCCTACGAGCAGTACTTC
CDR3: CASRTLSGRAYEQYF
J: TRBJ2-7
V: TRBV28
D: TRBD2
size: -
length: 15

DNA: TGTGCCAGCAGCCTCCCAAAAGGACTAGCGGGCCTCCAAGAGACCCAGTACTTC
CDR3: CASSLPKGLAGLQETQYF
J: TRBJ2-5
V: TRBV5-4
D: TRBD2
size: -
length: 18

DNA: TGTGCCAGCAGCCGATTCTCGGGTGTAGGCTACGAGCAGTACTTC
CDR3: CASSRFSGVGYEQYF
J: TRBJ2-7
V: TRBV5-4
D: -
size: -
length: 15

DNA: TGTGCCAGCAGTGAAGACGGGAGCGCTCAAGAGACCCAGTACTTC
CDR3: CASSEDGSAQETQYF
J: TRBJ2-5
V: TRBV2
D: -
size: -
length: 15